The present entry profiles one T cell receptor beta chain with its context. The target antigen is unknown. The data were obtained in a study of T cells in tumors after PD-1 blockade. The overall study: Excluded were patients with checkpoint blockade, immunosuppressants, or radiotherapy or other anti-cancer therapy within 4 weeks. Daily vismodegib 150 mg continued in a subset of anti-PD-1-treated patients.

V was shortened by 1 base and J by 4 bases, with 17 bases between the two germline ends. This CDR3 contains 16 residues. From germline, CDR1 is MNHEY and CDR2 SMNVEV (reference sequence). General study results and limits: Peripheral recruitment is suggested, as some novel exhausted tumor clones were in pre-treatment blood.

Profiling relied on immunoSEQ multiplex PCR, and the TCRdb table lists in-frame clones only, not all of them. The table includes roughly 47,000 clones, more than 75% detected once. The receptor comes from a human donor with basal cell carcinoma. The rearrangement links TRBV27 to TRBJ2-7; D uncertain. Specimen: PBMCs, collected before anti-PD-1 treatment. CDR3 nucleotide sequence: TGTGCCAGCAGTTTATTTCCGCAGGTGACCTTTTACGAGCAGTACTTC. Translating gives CASSLFPQVTFYEQYF.